There are a few counts of the clone carrying this T cell receptor beta chain. Within the sample, other DNA sequences also encode this same CDR3. Study processing details: Reference gene primer amplification in the assay estimated nucleated cell counts. Method: immunoSEQ multiplex PCR; TCRdb's copy keeps in-frame clones and lacks some. The V and J calls and the clone size are those of that table, but D and trimming were determined from the DNA. Among some 97,000 clones listed, just over 90% were seen once. This sample is part of a study of blood T cell repertoires in COVID-19. Germline V gene lookup returns CDR1 KGHSH and CDR2 LQKENI. With 2 bases clipped from V and 7 bases from J, the junction kept 2 bases outside the gene matches. The CDR3 runs to 13 residues.

The clonotype was recovered from a man in his fifties with acute or convalescent COVID-19. Sequencing was performed on peripheral blood. The V and J genes are TRBV18 and TRBJ2-4; 7 nucleotides align to TRBD2. CDR3 bases: TGTGCCAGCTCACCAGGGGGGGGTAACATTCAGTACTTC. It specifies CASSPGGGNIQYF.